This entry concerns a single TCR beta chain. This clonotype was detected only a few times. Its antigen is unknown. No per-base quality is available; no much larger clone lies one base away. The treatment or condition label corresponds to: allogeneic hematopoietic cell transplantation with graft depleted of TCRalphabeta T cells and CD19 B cells. The transplant recipients were children given TCRalphabeta/CD19-depleted allogeneic hematopoietic cell grafts. Receptor amplification or capture employed PCR. The data were produced on an Illumina HiSeq 2500. To normalize quantification of the TCRbeta repertoire, the TCR libraries were built with molecular barcoding that relied on unique molecular identifiers. The public reads were run again by TCRdb, first through fastp at Q25 and then through MiXCR, and only productive beta chains were kept. Rows with one shared CDR3 protein collapse into an entry with the most common genes and DNA. A total of 600,000 or so distinct CDR3 sequences appear in this sample, about 21% of them only once. The top ten clones comprise less than 15% of the sample.

This sample is part of a study of T-cell reconstitution after alpha-beta-depleted transplantation in children listed by TCRdb under 2016. General notes on the study: T-cell immune reconstitution after TCRalphabeta/CD19-depleted allogeneic hematopoietic cell transplantation in children was quantitatively tracked in the study by means of TCR repertoire profiling. Findings and caveats that apply to the study as a whole: In some patients, the high TCRbeta diversity seen at day 60 was put down to recipient T cells and intrathymic progenitors that had survived conditioning. Over subsequent months, a decline in hyperexpanded clone frequencies was noted, and after one year, T-cell counts and TCRbeta diversity were mostly ascribed to newly produced T cells. The apparently early recovery of alphabetaT-cell counts about two months after transplant reportedly depended on only several hundred rapidly expanded clones that came from non-depleted graft cells.

From its cysteine to its phenylalanine, the CDR3 spans 14 amino acids. Only the CDR3 part of the read is kept: 42 bases, read in frame from the first base. Trimming costs V 6 bases and J 2 bases, and their ends lie 13 bases apart. This sequence originates from a boy less than two years old who had a stem cell transplant for acute myeloid leukemia, so the T cells may come from the graft donor. The sequencing used PBMCs, mostly from graft donor cells, collected 360 days after TCRalphabeta/CD19-depleted stem cell transplant. The rearranged chain carries TRBV12-3 or TRBV12-4 and TRBJ1-1, with the D gene call left open. The CDR3 region reads CASRQTDVNTEAFF. DNA sequence: TGTGCCAGCAGACAAACGGACGTTAACACTGAAGCTTTCTTT.